Following are 10 T cell receptor beta chains from one sample sequenced in a study of blood T cell repertoires in COVID-19. Method: immunoSEQ multiplex PCR; TCRdb's copy keeps in-frame clones and lacks some. Of fewer than 120,000 clones listed, roughly 82% are singletons. Input material: peripheral blood. The receptors originated from a woman aged 55-75 years with acute or convalescent COVID-19.

This rearrangement joins TRBV2 to TRBJ1-5, with 9 bases that match TRBD1. This CDR3 spans 14 amino acids. V shed 6 bases and J 10 bases; nucleotides not matched to a gene: 10. Germline V gives CDR1 SNHLY, CDR2 FYNNEI. The CDR3 region has the DNA TGTGCCAGCAGACCGGGACAGGGAATTTCTCCCCAGCATTTT. Residues: CASRPGQGISPQHF. Full variable domain (outside the CDR3, taken from reference TRBV2 and TRBJ1-5): EPEVTQTPSHQVTQMGQEVILRCVPISNHLYFYWYRQILGQKVEFLVSFYNNEISEKSEIFDDQFSVERPDGSNFTLKIRSTKLEDSAMYFCASRPGQGISPQHFGDGTRLSIL.

CDR3 bases: TGTGCCAGCAGCCAGGGGACTAGCGGATTCACAGATACGCAGTATTTT. It codes for CASSQGTSGFTDTQYF. The chain uses TRBV7-3 and TRBJ2-3; 11 nucleotides agree with TRBD2. CDR3 size: 16 residues. Germline V gene lookup returns CDR1 SGHTA and CDR2 FQGTGA. Trimming took 5 bases from V and 2 from J; bases not matched to a gene: 6.

The V and J genes are TRBV10-3 and TRBJ1-4; no definite D call. V was cut by 6 bases and J by 8 bases, with 25 bases left in between. From germline, CDR1 is ENHRY and CDR2 SYGVKD. There are 17 residues in the CDR3. CDR3 sequence (DNA): TGTGCCATCAGGTCCGGGGTGGGTCGTTCGGAAGGAGAAAAACTGTTTTTT. Residues: CAIRSGVGRSEGEKLFF.

The chain has TRBV5-4 and TRBJ2-7; a possible D gene is TRBD1 (5 bases). In germline, CDR1 is SGHNT, CDR2 YYREEE (reference sequence). V lost 2 bases and J 7 bases, leaving 13 bases between the germline ends. The CDR3 is 13 residues long. CDR3 amino acids: CASSLRGLREQYF. The CDR3 DNA reads as TGTGCCAGCAGCTTAAGGGGTCTACGGGAGCAGTACTTC.

This chain joins TRBV5-8 and TRBJ2-4; possible D gene TRBD2, 6 bases. The length of the CDR3 is 14 residues. Trimming removed 1 base at V and 7 bases at J, with 12 bases between. Germline lookup yields CDR1 SGHTS and CDR2 YDEGEE. Here the CDR3 reads CASSLSRAGNIQYF. In DNA form, the CDR3 reads TGTGCCAGCAGCTTGAGCCGTGCGGGGAACATTCAGTACTTC.

V gene TRBV6-5 combines with J gene TRBJ1-5; 7 bases line up with TRBD1. Germline CDR1 reads MNHEY; CDR2 reads SVGAGI. Trimming at V came to 5 bases and at J to 6 bases, leaving 10 bases not matched to a gene. The CDR3 has 15 residues. Written as DNA, the CDR3 is TGTGCCAGCAGTCCCAGGGGGATTGAGGGTCAGCCCCAGCATTTT. Amino acids: CASSPRGIEGQPQHF.

This clone has more than one count but fewer than ten. CDR3 region: CASKKGGSTEAFF. The CDR3 DNA follows: TGTGCCAGCAAAAAGGGAGGGAGCACTGAAGCTTTCTTT. The chain combines TRBV12-3 or TRBV12-4 with TRBJ1-1; D not certain. This CDR3 region has 13 residues. V lost 7 bases and J 4 bases, leaving 13 bases between the germline ends.

The genes are TRBV4-2 and TRBJ1-1, with a weak D call TRBD1 (6 bases). Germline CDR1 reads LGHNA; CDR2 reads YNFKEQ. Deletions cut 0 bases from V and 5 bases from J, with 10 bases between. The CDR3 is 14 residues long. The CDR3 loop reads CASSQESQGTEAFF. CDR3 nucleotides: TGTGCCAGCAGCCAAGAATCCCAGGGGACTGAAGCTTTCTTT.

This sequence joins TRBV9 and TRBJ1-3, with 9 bases identical to TRBD1. CDR1 and CDR2 (germline): SGDLS, YYNGEE. This CDR3 comprises 16 residues. With 0 bases clipped from V and 8 bases from J, the junction kept 9 bases outside the gene matches. Here the CDR3 DNA reads TGTGCCAGCAGCGTAGGCAGCGACAGGGGGGGATACACCATATATTTT. It encodes CASSVGSDRGGYTIYF. Supplemented by reference TRBV9 and TRBJ1-3, the full variable domain reads DSGVTQTPKHLITATGQRVTLRCSPRSGDLSVYWYQQSLDQGLQFLIQYYNGEERAKGNILERFSAQQFPDLHSELNLSSLELGDSALYFCASSVGSDRGGYTIYFGEGSWLTVV.

This clone was recorded once. The V call is TRBV5-5, the J call TRBJ2-3; D might be TRBD2 (5 bases). This CDR3 has 14 residues. V lost 0 bases, J lost 4 bases, and 9 bases lay in between. CDR1 and CDR2 from the germline V gene are SGHKS and YYEKEE (reference sequence). The CDR3 sequence: CASSLAGESDTQYF. The CDR3 region has the DNA TGTGCCAGCAGCTTGGCTGGGGAGTCAGATACGCAGTATTTT.